This T cell receptor beta chain originates from a study of T cells in Graves' hyperthyroidism and ophthalmopathy. This CDR3 spans 13 amino acids. CDR1 and CDR2 from the germline V gene are DFQATT and SNEGSKA (reference sequence). V lost 5 bases, J lost 9 bases, and 17 bases lay in between. Study conclusions and caveats: Within blood appeared most thyroid clonotypes that had expanded above 0.001.

Pregnant or lactating patients were excluded, as were those with uncontrolled infection or other autoimmune disease. Fresh peripheral blood, 10 ml, yielded the PBMCs. Amplification yielded TCR beta CDR3 regions, with RNA transcripts as the source. The HTBI primer set was used in a first-round RT-PCR of the TCR CDR3. TCRdb redid the calling of the multiplex PCR reads with MiXCR, one entry per CDR3 protein. This table has more than 650,000 distinct CDR3 sequences, 11% to 15% appearing once. Ten or more counts support this clonotype. Its specificity is unknown. The chain couples TRBV20-1 to TRBJ1-5; D is perhaps TRBD1 (5 bases). The sample comprised blood. The clonotype comes from a woman aged 18-29 years with Graves' hyperthyroidism. The CDR3: CSAPRPGSLPQHF. The CDR3 region has the DNA TGCAGTGCTCCGCGTCCAGGGAGTCTGCCCCAGCATTTT.